This TCR beta chain was identified during a study of OX40 agonist ivuxolimab in advanced cancers. TCRdb keeps only in-frame clones here, not all; method: immunoSEQ multiplex PCR. The sample includes tens of thousands of clones, around nine tenths of them seen just once. Trimming took 7 bases from V and 4 from J; bases not matched to a gene: 9. Germline V gene sequence: CDR1 SQVTM, CDR2 ANQGSEA. The CDR3 is made up of 13 amino acids. The specimen comprised CD4+ or CD8+ T cells sorted from blood, sampled in a trial of the OX40 agonist ivuxolimab. V usage is TRBV29-1 and J usage is TRBJ2-5; the match to TRBD1 covers 7 bases. This TCR derives from an adult with an advanced solid tumor such as melanoma, head and neck, liver or kidney cancer. Written as DNA, the CDR3 is TGCAGCGGGTCGACAGGGAGCGGAGAGACCCAGTACTTC. Residues: CSGSTGSGETQYF. Complete variable domain (other parts from reference TRBV29-1 and TRBJ2-5): SAVISQKPSRDICQRGTSLTIQCQVDSQVTMMFWYRQQPGQSLTLIATANQGSEATYESGFVIDKFPISRPNLTFSTLTVSNMSPEDSSIYLCSGSTGSGETQYFGPGTRLLVL.